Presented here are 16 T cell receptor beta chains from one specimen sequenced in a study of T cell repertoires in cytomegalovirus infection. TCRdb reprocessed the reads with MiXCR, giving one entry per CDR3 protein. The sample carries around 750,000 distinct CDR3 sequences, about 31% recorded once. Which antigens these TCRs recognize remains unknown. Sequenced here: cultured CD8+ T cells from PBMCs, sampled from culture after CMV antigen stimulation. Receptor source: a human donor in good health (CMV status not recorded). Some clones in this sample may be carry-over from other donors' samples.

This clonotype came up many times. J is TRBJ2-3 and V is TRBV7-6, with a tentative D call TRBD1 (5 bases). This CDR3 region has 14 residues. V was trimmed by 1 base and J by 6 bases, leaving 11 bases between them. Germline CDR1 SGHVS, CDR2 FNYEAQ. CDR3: CASSLVDGADTQYF. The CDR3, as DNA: TGTGCCAGCAGCTTAGTGGATGGGGCTGATACGCAGTATTTT.

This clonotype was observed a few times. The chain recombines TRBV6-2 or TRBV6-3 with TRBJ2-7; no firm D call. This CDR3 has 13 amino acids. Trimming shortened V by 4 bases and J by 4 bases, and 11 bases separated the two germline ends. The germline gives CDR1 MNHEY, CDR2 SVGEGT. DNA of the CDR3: TGTGCCAGCAGTTTTCTTGTTTTTTACGAGCAGTACGTC. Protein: CASSFLVFYEQYV.

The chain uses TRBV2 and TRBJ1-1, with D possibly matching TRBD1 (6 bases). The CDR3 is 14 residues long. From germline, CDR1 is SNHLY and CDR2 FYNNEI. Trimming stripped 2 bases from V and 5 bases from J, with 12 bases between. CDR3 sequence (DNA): TGTGCCAGCAGTGAAAGTACAGGGAGAACTGAAGCTTTCTTT. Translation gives CASSESTGRTEAFF.

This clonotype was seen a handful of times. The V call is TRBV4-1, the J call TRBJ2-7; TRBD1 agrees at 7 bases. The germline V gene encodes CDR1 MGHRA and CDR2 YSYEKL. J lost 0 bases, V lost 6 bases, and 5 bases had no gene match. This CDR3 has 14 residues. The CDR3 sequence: CASRGTGDSYEQYF. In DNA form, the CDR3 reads TGCGCCAGCAGAGGTACAGGGGACTCCTACGAGCAGTACTTC.

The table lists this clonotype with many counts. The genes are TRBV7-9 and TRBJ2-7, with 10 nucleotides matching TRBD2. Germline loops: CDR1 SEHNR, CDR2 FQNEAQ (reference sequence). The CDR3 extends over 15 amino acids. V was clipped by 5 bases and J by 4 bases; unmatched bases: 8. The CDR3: CASSAPGLAPYEQYV. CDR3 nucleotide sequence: TGTGCCAGCAGCGCGCCGGGACTAGCGCCTTACGAGCAGTACGTC.

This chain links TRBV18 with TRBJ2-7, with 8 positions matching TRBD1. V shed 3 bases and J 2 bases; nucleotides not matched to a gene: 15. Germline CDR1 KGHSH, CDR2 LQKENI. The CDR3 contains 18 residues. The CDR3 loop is CASSPAGQGAKYPYEQYF. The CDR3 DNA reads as TGTGCCAGCTCACCGGCGGGTCAGGGGGCGAAGTATCCCTACGAGCAGTACTTC.

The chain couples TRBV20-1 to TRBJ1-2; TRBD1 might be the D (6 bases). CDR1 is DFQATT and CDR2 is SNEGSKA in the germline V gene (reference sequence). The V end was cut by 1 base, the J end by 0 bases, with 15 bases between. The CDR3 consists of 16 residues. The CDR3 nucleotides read TGCAGTGCTAGAGGCCCGGACAGCTATACTAACTATGGCTACACCTTC. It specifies CSARGPDSYTNYGYTF.

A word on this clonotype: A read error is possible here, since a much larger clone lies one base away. This CDR3 is CANSYSSRQDYNEQFF. The CDR3 nucleotides read TGTGCCAACAGTTACTCGAGCCGGCAGGACTACAATGAGCAGTTCTTC. The chain carries TRBV6-2 or TRBV6-3 and TRBJ2-1; D unresolved. Germline CDR1 is MNHEY and CDR2 is SVGEGT. This CDR3 contains 16 residues.

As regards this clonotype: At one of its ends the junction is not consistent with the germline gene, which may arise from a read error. This CDR3 is CASSLDLTDMQYF. CDR3 coding DNA: TGTGCCAGCAGTTTAGACCTCACAGATATGCAGTATTTT. This chain links TRBV7-3 with TRBJ2-3; no firm D call. The CDR3 has 13 residues. Germline CDR1 is SGHTA and CDR2 is FQGTGA.

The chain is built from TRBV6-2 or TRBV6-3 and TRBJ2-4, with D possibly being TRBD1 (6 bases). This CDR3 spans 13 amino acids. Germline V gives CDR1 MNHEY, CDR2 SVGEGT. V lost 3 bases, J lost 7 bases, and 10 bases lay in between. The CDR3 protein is CASSYGQGNIQYF. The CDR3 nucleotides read TGTGCCAGCAGTTATGGGCAGGGGAACATTCAGTACTTC.

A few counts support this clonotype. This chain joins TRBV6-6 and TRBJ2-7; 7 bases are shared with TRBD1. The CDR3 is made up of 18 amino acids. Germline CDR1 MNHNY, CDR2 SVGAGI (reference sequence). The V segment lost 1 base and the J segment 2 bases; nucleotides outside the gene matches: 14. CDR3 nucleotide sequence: TGTGCCAGCAGTTACTTGGAACGTCTGCGCAGGGGGACCTACGAGCAGTACTTC. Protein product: CASSYLERLRRGTYEQYF.

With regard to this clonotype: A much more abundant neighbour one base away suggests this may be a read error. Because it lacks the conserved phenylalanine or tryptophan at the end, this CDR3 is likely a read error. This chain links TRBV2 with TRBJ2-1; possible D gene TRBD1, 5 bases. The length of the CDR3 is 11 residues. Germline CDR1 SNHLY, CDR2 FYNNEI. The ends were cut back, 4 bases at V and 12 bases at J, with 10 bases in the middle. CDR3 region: CASSGGLGQFC. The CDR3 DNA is TGTGCCAGCAGTGGGGGCCTTGGGCAGTTCTGC.

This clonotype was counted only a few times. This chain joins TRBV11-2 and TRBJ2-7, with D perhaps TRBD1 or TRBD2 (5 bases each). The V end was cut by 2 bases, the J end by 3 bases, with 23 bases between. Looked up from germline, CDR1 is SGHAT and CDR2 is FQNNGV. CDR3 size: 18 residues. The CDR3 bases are TGTGCCAGCAGCTTAACCCTCGTCAAAGAATCTGGGGGCTACGAGCAGTACGTC. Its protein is CASSLTLVKESGGYEQYV.

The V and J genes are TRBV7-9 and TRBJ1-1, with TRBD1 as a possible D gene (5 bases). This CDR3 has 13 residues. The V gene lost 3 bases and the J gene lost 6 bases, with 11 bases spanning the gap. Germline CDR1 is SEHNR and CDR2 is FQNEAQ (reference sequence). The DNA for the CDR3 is TGTGCCAGCAGCTTTCCAGGGAGCGCTGAAGCTTTCTTT. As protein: CASSFPGSAEAFF.

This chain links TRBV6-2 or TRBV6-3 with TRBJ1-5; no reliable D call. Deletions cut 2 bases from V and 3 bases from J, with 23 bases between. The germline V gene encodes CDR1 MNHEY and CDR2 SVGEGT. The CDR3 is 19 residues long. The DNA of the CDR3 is TGTGCCAGCAGTTACCAAGCGAGGATACCGACTTATATCAATCAGCCCCAGCATTTT. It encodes CASSYQARIPTYINQPQHF.

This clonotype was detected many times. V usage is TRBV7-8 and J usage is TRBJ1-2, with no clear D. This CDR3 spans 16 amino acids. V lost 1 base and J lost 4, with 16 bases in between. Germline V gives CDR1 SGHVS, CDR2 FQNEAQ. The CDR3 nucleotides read TGTGCCAGCAGCTTAGAGTTAGTAGGGCAGGTCTATGGCTACACCTTC. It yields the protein CASSLELVGQVYGYTF.